This TCR beta chain is drawn from a study of molecular identifiers for immune sequencing clone quantification. TCRdb passed the PCR reads through MiXCR, listing each CDR3 protein once. Here the sample spans 490,000 or so distinct CDR3 sequences, 20% to 25% being singletons. This clonotype has more than one count but fewer than ten. Trimming cost V 0 bases and J 7 bases, with 14 bases left between them. The germline V gene has CDR1 DFQATT and CDR2 SNEGSKA (reference sequence). This CDR3 comprises 14 residues. This TCR was sampled from a human donor in good health. Some libraries in this study had Jurkat cell RNA spiked in. V is TRBV20-1 and J is TRBJ2-3; a weak D match, TRBD2 (6 bases). Specimen: naive CD8+ T cells from blood, with Jurkat cell RNA spiked in. Subset here: FACS-sorted CD8+CD4-CCR7+CD45RA+ naive T cells. CDR3 in DNA: TGCAGTGCTAGAGATGGCGGTAGCGGAAATACGCAGTATTTT. As protein: CSARDGGSGNTQYF.